A selection of T cell receptor beta chains follows, all from one sample in a study of T cells in Graves' hyperthyroidism and ophthalmopathy. TCRdb used MiXCR to reprocess the multiplex PCR reads, holding one entry per CDR3 protein. The data hold approximately 510,000 distinct CDR3 sequences, with more than 20% observed a single time. The sequenced sample consisted of blood. The receptors come from a man aged 18 to 30 with Graves' hyperthyroidism. The conserved cysteine and the conserved F or W are not part of the CDR3 here. The order of the fields is J gene, V gene, CDR3 protein.

J gene: TRBJ1-1; V gene: TRBV6-1; CDR3 protein: ASSETGLNTEAF
J gene: TRBJ2-5; V gene: TRBV2; CDR3 protein: ASSRDFTETQY
J gene: TRBJ1-1; V gene: TRBV19; CDR3 protein: ASSMEGVKDTEAF
J gene: TRBJ1-1; V gene: TRBV27; CDR3 protein: ASRLGASEAF
J gene: TRBJ1-1; V gene: TRBV27; CDR3 protein: ASSPNTGMVAEAF
J gene: TRBJ1-1; V gene: TRBV6-1; CDR3 protein: ASSEDRVYTEAF
J gene: TRBJ2-7; V gene: TRBV19; CDR3 protein: ASSGGPAYEQY
J gene: TRBJ2-7; V gene: TRBV12-3/TRBV12-4; CDR3 protein: ASSYDIYEQY
J gene: TRBJ1-2; V gene: TRBV9; CDR3 protein: ASSTGLRGYT
J gene: TRBJ2-5; V gene: TRBV27; CDR3 protein: ASSLGGGLQGTQY
J gene: TRBJ1-5; V gene: TRBV20-1; CDR3 protein: SASSPNNQPQH